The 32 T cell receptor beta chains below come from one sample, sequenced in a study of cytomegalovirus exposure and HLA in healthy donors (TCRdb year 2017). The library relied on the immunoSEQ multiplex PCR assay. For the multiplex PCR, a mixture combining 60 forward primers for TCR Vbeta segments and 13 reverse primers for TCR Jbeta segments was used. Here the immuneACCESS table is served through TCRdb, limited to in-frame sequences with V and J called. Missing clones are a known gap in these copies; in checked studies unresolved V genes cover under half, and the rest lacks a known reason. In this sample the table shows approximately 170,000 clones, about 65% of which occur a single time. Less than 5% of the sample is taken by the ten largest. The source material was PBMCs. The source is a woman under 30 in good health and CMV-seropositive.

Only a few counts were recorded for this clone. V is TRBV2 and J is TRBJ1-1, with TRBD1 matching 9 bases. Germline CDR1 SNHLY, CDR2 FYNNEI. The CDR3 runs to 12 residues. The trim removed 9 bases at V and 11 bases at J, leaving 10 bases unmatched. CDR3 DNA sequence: TGTGCCAGGGCAACGGGACAGGGACATGCTTTCTTT. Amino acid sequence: CARATGQGHAFF. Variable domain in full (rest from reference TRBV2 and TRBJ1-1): EPEVTQTPSHQVTQMGQEVILRCVPISNHLYFYWYRQILGQKVEFLVSFYNNEISEKSEIFDDQFSVERPDGSNFTLKIRSTKLEDSAMYFCARATGQGHAFFGQGTRLTVV.

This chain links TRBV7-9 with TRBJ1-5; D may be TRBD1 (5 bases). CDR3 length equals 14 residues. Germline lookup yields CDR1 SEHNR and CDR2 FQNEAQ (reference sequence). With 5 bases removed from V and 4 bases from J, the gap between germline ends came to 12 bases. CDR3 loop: CASSPEQGNQPQHF. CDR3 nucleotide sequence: TGTGCCAGCAGCCCGGAGCAGGGAAATCAGCCCCAGCATTTT.

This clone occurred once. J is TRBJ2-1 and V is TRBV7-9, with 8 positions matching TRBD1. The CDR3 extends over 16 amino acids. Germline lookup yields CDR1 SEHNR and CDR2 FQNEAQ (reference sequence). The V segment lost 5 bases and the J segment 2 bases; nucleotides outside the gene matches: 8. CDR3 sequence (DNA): TGTGCCAGCAGCCTGGCCAGGACAGGGACCTACAATGAGCAGTTCTTC. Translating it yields CASSLARTGTYNEQFF. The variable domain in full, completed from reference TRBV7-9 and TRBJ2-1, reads DTGVSQNPRHKITKRGQNVTFRCDPISEHNRLYWYRQTLGQGPEFLTYFQNEAQLEKSRLLSDRFSAERPKGSFSTLEIQRTEQGDSAMYLCASSLARTGTYNEQFFGPGTRLTVL.

CDR3: CASSSGSSYNEQFF. As DNA, the CDR3 is TGTGCCAGCAGTAGCGGGAGCTCCTACAATGAGCAGTTCTTC. V is TRBV9 and J is TRBJ2-1; TRBD2 aligns across 9 bases. V lost 5 bases and J lost 0; bases outside the gene matches: 0. CDR3 length: 14 residues. CDR1 and CDR2 (germline): SGDLS, YYNGEE.

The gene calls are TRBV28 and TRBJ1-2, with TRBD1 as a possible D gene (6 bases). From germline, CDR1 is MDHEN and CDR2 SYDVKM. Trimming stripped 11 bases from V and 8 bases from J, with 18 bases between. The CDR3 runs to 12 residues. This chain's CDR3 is CAGDWGLGGYTF. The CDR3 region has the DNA TGTGCCGGAGATTGGGGGCTAGGGGGCTACACCTTC.

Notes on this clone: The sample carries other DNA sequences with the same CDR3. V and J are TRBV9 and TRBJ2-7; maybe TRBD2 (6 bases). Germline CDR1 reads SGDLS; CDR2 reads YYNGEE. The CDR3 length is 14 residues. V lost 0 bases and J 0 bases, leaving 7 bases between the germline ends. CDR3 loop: CASSVAGASYEQYF. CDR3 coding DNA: TGTGCCAGCAGCGTAGCGGGAGCCTCCTACGAGCAGTACTTC.

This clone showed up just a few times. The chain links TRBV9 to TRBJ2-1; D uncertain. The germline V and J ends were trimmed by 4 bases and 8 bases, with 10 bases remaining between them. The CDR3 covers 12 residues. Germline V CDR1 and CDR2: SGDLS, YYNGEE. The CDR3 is CASSQPRDEQFF. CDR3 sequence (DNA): TGTGCCAGCAGCCAACCTCGGGATGAGCAGTTCTTC.

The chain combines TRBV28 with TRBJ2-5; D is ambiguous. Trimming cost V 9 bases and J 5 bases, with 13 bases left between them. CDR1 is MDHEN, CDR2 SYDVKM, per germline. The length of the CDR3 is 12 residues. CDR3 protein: CASGSVSETQYF. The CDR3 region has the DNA TGTGCCAGTGGATCTGTTAGCGAGACCCAGTACTTC.

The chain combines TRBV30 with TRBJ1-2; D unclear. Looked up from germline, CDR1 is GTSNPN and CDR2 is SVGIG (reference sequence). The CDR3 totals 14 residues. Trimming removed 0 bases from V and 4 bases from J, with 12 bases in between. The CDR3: CAWSVGGFGYGYTF. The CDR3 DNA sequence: TGTGCCTGGAGTGTAGGAGGGTTTGGCTATGGCTACACCTTC.

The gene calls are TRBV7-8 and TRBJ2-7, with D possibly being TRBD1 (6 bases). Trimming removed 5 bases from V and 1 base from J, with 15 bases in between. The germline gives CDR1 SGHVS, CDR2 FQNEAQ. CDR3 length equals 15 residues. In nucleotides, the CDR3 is TGTGCCAGCAGCCGAGAACAGCAGGGGTCCTACGAGCAGTACTTC. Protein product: CASSREQQGSYEQYF. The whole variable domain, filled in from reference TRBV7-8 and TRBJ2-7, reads GAGVSQSPRYKVAKRGQDVALRCDPISGHVSLFWYQQALGQGPEFLTYFQNEAQLDKSGLPSDRFFAERPEGSVSTLKIQRTQQEDSAVYLCASSREQQGSYEQYFGPGTRLTVT.

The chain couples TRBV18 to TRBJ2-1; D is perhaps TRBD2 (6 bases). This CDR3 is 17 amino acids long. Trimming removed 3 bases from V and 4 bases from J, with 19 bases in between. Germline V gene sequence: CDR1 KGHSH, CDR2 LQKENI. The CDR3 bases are TGTGCCAGCTCACCTCAGGGCTACGGGAGTACTTACAATGAGCAGTTCTTC. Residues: CASSPQGYGSTYNEQFF.

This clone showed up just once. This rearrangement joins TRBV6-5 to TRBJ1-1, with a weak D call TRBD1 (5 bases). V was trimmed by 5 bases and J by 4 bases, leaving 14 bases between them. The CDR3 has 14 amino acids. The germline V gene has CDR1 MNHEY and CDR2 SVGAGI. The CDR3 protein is CASSRTGGVTEAFF. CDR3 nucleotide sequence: TGTGCCAGCAGTAGGACGGGGGGGGTCACTGAAGCTTTCTTT.

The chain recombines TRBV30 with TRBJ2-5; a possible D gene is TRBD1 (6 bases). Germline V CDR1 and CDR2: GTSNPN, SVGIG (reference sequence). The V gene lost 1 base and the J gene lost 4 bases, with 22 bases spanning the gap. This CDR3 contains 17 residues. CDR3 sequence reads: CAWSAAGGLQYIETQYF. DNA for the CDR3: TGTGCCTGGAGTGCCGCTGGGGGCCTGCAGTACATAGAGACCCAGTACTTC.

CDR3 residues: CASSAWETQYF. DNA for the CDR3: TGTGCCAGCAGCGCGTGGGAGACCCAGTACTTC. This rearrangement joins TRBV2 to TRBJ2-5; D is unresolved. V was shortened by 6 bases and J by 5 bases, with 7 bases between the two germline ends. Germline V gives CDR1 SNHLY, CDR2 FYNNEI. The CDR3 spans 11 residues. Full variable domain (remainder filled in from reference TRBV2 and TRBJ2-5): EPEVTQTPSHQVTQMGQEVILRCVPISNHLYFYWYRQILGQKVEFLVSFYNNEISEKSEIFDDQFSVERPDGSNFTLKIRSTKLEDSAMYFCASSAWETQYFGPGTRLLVL.

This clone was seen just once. The CDR3 DNA reads TGTGCCAGTACAGGGGGAGGGAACACCGGGGAGCTGTTTTTT. The encoded protein is CASTGGGNTGELFF. This rearrangement joins TRBV6-1 to TRBJ2-2; TRBD1 matches at 8 bases. The CDR3 totals 14 residues. From germline, CDR1 is MNHNS and CDR2 SASEGT. V was pared by 9 bases and J by 1 base, with 4 bases of the junction left unmatched.

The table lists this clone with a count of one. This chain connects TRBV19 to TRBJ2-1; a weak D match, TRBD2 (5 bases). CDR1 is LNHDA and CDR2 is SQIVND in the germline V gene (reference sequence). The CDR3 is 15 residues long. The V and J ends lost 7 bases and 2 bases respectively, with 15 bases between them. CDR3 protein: CASNLGGGTYNEQFF. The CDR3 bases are TGTGCCAGTAACCTTGGAGGTGGTACCTACAATGAGCAGTTCTTC.

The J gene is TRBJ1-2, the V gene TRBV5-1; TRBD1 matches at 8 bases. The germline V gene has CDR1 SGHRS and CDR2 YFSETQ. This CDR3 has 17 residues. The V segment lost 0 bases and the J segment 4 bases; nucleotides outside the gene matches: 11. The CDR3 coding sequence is TGCGCCAGCAGCTTGGTAGCCGGGACAGGCGGGAGCTATGGCTACACCTTC. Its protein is CASSLVAGTGGSYGYTF.

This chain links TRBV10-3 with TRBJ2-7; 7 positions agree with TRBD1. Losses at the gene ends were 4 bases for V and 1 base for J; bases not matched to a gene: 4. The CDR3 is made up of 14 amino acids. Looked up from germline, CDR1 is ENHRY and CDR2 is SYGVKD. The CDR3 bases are TGTGCCATCAGTGGTGGGACAGTATCCTACGAGCAGTACTTC. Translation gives CAISGGTVSYEQYF.

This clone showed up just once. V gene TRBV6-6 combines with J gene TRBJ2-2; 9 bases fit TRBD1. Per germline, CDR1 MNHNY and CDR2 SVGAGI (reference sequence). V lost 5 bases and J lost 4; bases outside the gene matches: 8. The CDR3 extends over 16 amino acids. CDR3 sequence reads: CASSTLDRGGTGELFF. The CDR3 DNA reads TGTGCCAGCAGTACCCTGGACAGGGGAGGCACCGGGGAGCTGTTTTTT.

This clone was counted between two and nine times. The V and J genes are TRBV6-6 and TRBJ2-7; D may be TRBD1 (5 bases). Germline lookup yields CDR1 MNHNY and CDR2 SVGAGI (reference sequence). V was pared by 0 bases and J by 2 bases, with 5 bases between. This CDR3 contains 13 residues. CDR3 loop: CASSYSRAYEQYF. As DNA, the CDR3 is TGTGCCAGCAGTTACTCCAGGGCCTACGAGCAGTACTTC.

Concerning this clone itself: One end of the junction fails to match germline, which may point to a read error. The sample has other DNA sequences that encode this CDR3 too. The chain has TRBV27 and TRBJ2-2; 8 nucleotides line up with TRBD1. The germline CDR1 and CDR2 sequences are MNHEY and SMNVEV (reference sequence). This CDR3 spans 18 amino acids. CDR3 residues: CASSLFGQGRSNTGELFF. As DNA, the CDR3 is TGCGCCAGCAGTTTGTTCGGACAGGGAAGGTCGAACACCGGGGAGCTGTTTTTT.

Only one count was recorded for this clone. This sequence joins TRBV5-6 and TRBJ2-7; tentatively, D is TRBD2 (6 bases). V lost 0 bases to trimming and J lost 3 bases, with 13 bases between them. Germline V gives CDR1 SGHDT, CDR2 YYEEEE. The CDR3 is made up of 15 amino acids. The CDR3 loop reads CASSLGRRADYEQYF. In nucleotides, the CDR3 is TGTGCCAGCAGCTTGGGCAGGAGGGCTGACTACGAGCAGTACTTC. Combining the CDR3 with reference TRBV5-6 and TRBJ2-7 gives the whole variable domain DAGVTQSPTHLIKTRGQQVTLRCSPKSGHDTVSWYQQALGQGPQFIFQYYEEEERQRGNFPDRFSGHQFPNYSSELNVNALLLGDSALYLCASSLGRRADYEQYFGPGTRLTVT.

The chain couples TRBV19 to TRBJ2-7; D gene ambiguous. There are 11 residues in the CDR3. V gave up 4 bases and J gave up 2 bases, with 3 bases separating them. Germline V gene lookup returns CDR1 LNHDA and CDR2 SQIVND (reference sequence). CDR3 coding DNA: TGTGCCAGTAGTACAACCTACGAGCAGTACTTC. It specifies CASSTTYEQYF.

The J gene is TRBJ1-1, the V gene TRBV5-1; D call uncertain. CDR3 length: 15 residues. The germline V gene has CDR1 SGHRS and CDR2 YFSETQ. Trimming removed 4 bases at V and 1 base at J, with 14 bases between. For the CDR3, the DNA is TGCGCCAGCAGCGCCCAGACGGGAGAGAACACTGAAGCTTTCTTT. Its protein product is CASSAQTGENTEAFF.

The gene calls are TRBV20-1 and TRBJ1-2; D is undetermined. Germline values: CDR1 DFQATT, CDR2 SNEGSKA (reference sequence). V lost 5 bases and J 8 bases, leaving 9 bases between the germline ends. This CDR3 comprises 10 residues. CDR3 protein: CSAQLPGYTF. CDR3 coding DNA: TGCAGTGCTCAACTTCCGGGCTACACCTTC.

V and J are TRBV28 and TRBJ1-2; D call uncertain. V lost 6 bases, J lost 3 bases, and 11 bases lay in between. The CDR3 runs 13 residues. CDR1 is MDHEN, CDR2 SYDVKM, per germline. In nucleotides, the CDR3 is TGTGCCAGCAGACTCGGGGAGGACTATGGCTACACCTTC. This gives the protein CASRLGEDYGYTF.

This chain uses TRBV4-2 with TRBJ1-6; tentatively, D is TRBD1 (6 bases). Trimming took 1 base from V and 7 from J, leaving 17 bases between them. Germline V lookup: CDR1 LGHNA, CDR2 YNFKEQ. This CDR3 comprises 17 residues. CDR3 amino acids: CASSQGQVELKNSPLHF. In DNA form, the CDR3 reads TGTGCCAGCAGCCAAGGACAGGTCGAATTGAAAAATTCACCCCTCCACTTT.

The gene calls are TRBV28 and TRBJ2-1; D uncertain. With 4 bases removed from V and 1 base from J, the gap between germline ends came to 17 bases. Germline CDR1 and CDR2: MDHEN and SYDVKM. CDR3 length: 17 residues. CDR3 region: CASSSIPSRVSYNEQFF. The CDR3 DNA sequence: TGTGCCAGCAGTTCGATCCCTAGTCGGGTTTCCTACAATGAGCAGTTCTTC.

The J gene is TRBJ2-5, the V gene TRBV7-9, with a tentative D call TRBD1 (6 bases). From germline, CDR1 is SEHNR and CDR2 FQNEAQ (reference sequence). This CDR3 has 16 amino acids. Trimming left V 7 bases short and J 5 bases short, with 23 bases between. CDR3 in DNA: TGTGCCAGCACCGCATCAGACAGGCGTGGTGGGGAGACCCAGTACTTC. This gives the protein CASTASDRRGGETQYF.

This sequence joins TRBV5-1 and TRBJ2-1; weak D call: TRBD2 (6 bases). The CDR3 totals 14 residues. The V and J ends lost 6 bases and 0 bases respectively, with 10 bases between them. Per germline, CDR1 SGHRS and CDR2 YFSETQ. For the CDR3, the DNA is TGCGCCAGCAACCCCGGGAGCTCCTACAATGAGCAGTTCTTC. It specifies CASNPGSSYNEQFF.

The CDR3 nucleotides are TGTGCCAGCAGCTCAACGACAGGGCCCCAAGAGACCCAGTACTTC. Amino acid sequence: CASSSTTGPQETQYF. V is TRBV5-4 and J is TRBJ2-5; the match to TRBD1 covers 7 bases. Trimming at V came to 3 bases and at J to 1 base, leaving 6 bases not matched to a gene. This CDR3 has 15 residues. Germline values: CDR1 SGHNT, CDR2 YYREEE (reference sequence).

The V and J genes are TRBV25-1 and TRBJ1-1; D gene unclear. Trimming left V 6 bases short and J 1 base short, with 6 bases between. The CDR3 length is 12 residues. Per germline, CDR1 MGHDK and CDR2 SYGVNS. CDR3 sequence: CASRERNTEAFF. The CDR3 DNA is TGTGCCAGCAGAGAGAGGAACACTGAAGCTTTCTTT.